This T cell receptor (beta chain) was found in a study of a mutant IDH1 vaccine in newly diagnosed glioma. Germline lookup yields CDR1 ENHRY and CDR2 SYGVKD. V dropped 8 bases and J dropped 1; count of bases not matched to a gene: 7. The CDR3 covers 14 residues. TCRdb keeps only in-frame clones here, not all; method: immunoSEQ multiplex PCR. The table records 85,000 to 100,000 clones, about four fifths of them present only once. This clone came up once. Regarding time point: baseline, week 1 (first vaccination visit). The treatment: pre-vaccination baseline after standard-of-care therapy. This sequence was found in a woman between 50 and 59 years old with glioma. The chain employs TRBV10-3 and TRBJ2-7; TRBD1 aligns across 8 bases. Sequenced material: PBMCs, taken from a glioma patient treated with radiotherapy, temozolomide or both. CDR3 protein: CAIRLTGESYEQYF. The CDR3 DNA reads TGTGCCATCCGTTTGACAGGGGAATCCTACGAGCAGTACTTC.